This T cell receptor (beta chain) was obtained from a study of T-cell reconstitution after alpha-beta-depleted transplantation in children. Preparation of the TCRbeta library involved a method that used unique molecular identifiers. TCRdb recomputed calls from the PCR reads with MiXCR, one row per CDR3 protein. The table records a few hundred thousand distinct CDR3 sequences, 43% of them present only once. Study conclusions and caveats: Alpha-beta T cells present about two months after transplant were reported to originate from several hundred expanded graft clones.

The table lists this clonotype with a count of one. What it binds is not known. Germline values: CDR1 MDHEN, CDR2 SYDVKM. V gave up 3 bases and J gave up 0 bases, with 9 bases separating them. The length of the CDR3 is 16 residues. The chain recombines TRBV28 with TRBJ2-6; D is unclear. The material was PBMCs, obtained before TCRalphabeta/CD19-depleted stem cell transplant. The receptor comes from a girl between 2 and 10 years old with aplastic anemia, due to receive a stem cell transplant. CDR3 region: CASSLPTGSGANVLTF. The CDR3, as DNA: TGTGCCAGCAGTTTGCCGACGGGCTCTGGGGCCAACGTCCTGACTTTC.